The text below deals with one T cell receptor beta chain. This receptor's antigen is unknown. No clone much larger than this one lies a single base away; base qualities are absent. The data were taken from a study of shared clonotypes between healthy human individuals (dated by TCRdb to 2020 to 2022). For context, the study as a whole: The cohort comprised two women and three men aged 18 to 49 years. Libraries were prepared and TCR repertoires were sequenced by different laboratories using diverse techniques, in order to increase sequencing depth and limit assay-specific biases. Leukapheresis yielded between about 0.94 and 10 billion PBMCs per donor. Per donor, three plates each were used for CD4 naive and CD4 memory, two for CD8 naive, and one for CD8 memory. Blood TCR repertoires of roughly five healthy adults were deeply sequenced to estimate repertoire size and the extent of clonotype sharing between individuals. Overall results and qualifications from the work: Clonotypes shared by all four sorted-subset donors showed higher generation probabilities than non-shared clonotypes. Sampling was restricted to blood, and TCR repertoires in tissue are likely to differ from TCR repertoires in blood. Sharing across a few donors was observed for approximately 5% of naive CD4, around 3.5% of naive CD8, 2% to 2.5% of memory CD4, and around 0.4% of memory CD8 clonotypes. Naive subsets generally had larger estimated clonotype richness than memory subsets did. Based on pairwise subsampling, the degree of clonotype sharing among donors was expected to be affected by sequencing depth. Even with the large sequencing depth, rarefaction of the sorted-subset datasets indicated that sequencing was incomplete. Because the study included a small number of donors, the genetic and exposure-history diversity represented was limited.

The CDR3 runs 15 amino acids, cysteine and phenylalanine included. CDR3 DNA is the only sequence kept; it has 45 bases, read in frame from the first base. V trim: 6 bases; J trim: 0 bases; unmatched bases: 7. The CDR1 and CDR2 encoded by the germline V gene are MNHEY and SVGAGI. The donors were healthy, HIV-negative adults with no recently reported acute infections or vaccinations. All donors were Caucasian adults living in Nashville, Tennessee, USA. Magnetic negative selection was used to enrich CD4+ T cells, after which naive cells were positively selected on CD45RA and the negative fraction became the memory subset. Blood was obtained by leukapheresis, after which PBMCs were separated by Ficoll-Histopaque density gradient centrifugation and cryopreserved in liquid nitrogen vapor phase. Analytical flow cytometry was used to check the purity and quantity of every magnetically sorted T cell population. Genomic DNA was isolated from every sorted fraction and measured by UV absorbance on a Nanodrop 2000c.

Using the deep immunoSEQ assay, multiplex PCR amplified TCR CDR3 regions from genomic DNA. Extracted genomic DNA from each cell subset was spread evenly across all wells of several immunoSEQ 96-well plates, with each plate serving as a replicate. Each replicate PCR for sorted subsets received around 0.2 ug genomic DNA, equal to roughly 30,000 T cell genomes. The purified libraries were quantified using a Qubit 3.0 fluorometer, sized with a Bioanalyzer 2100, and then quantified again using the KAPA Library Quantification kit. Every immunoSEQ 96-well plate was sequenced on a dedicated single-read 150-cycle Illumina NextSeq 550 flow cell. In the authors' own workflow: Because the immunoSEQ output held only junctional sequences and lacked quality scores, the filtering could not match the filtering applied to full-length reads. Sequences were annotated with PyIR, a Python wrapper for IgBLAST v1.9, using IMGT germline references to assign V/J genes and CDR3. Any read was removed if the V/J assignment was weak (E-value above 1e-6), the CDR3 was missing, or the read contained stop codons, out-of-frame junctions, or ambiguous translated residues. V3J clonotypes were defined as sequences sharing an identical inferred V gene, J gene, and CDR3 amino acid sequence. Percentage overlap between repertoires was computed as shared unique clonotypes divided by the size of the smaller repertoire. Richness of each repertoire was evaluated using RTK rarefaction, the Chao1 estimator, and Recon v2.1 estimates of unobserved clonotypes. OLGA was used to compute generation probabilities for all TCRbeta clonotypes that the gDNA method yielded from a handful of donors. The clones in this table, taken by TCRdb from immuneACCESS, are in-frame only. Not every clone is retained; where verified, under half of the shortfall comes from an unresolved V gene, and the cause of the rest is unknown. D and trimming come from the DNA, and the V and J calls and clone size come from that table. This sample comprises about a million clones, over 60% of them detected only once. The top ten clonotypes cover approximately 1.5% of the sample.

The chain was built from TRBV6-5 and TRBJ2-7, and 8 junction bases match TRBD2. Sequencing was carried out using memory CD4+ T cells sorted from blood. In light of the paper, this sample's cell subset or site label describes: CD45RA-negative fraction. The clonotype comes from a man aged 18 to 29 in good health. The CDR3 sequence is CASRRLAGSSYEQYF. The bases are TGTGCCAGCAGGAGGCTAGCGGGCAGCTCCTACGAGCAGTACTTC.